Listed below are T cell receptor beta chains from one sample, sequenced in a study of OX40 agonist ivuxolimab in advanced cancers. Libraries were prepared by immunoSEQ multiplex PCR; TCRdb keeps only in-frame clonotypes and omits some of them. Of around 70,000 clones in the sample, roughly 85% were seen once. This material consisted of CD4+ or CD8+ T cells sorted from blood, taken in a trial of the OX40 agonist ivuxolimab. The receptor set was obtained from an adult with an advanced solid tumor such as melanoma, head and neck, liver or kidney cancer. Each CDR3 is given with its conserved first and last residue. A D gene is named only where the DNA matches it firmly. Clone size, where shown, is once, few, many, or a class for clones that have expanded.

clone size,J gene,V gene,D gene,CDR3 protein,CDR3 DNA
few,TRBJ2-5,TRBV2,-,CATVLQLPPGETQYF,TGTGCCACCGTCTTACAACTACCGCCGGGAGAGACCCAGTACTTC
few,TRBJ1-1,TRBV6-4,TRBD1,CASSDTDRGTEAFF,TGTGCCAGCAGTGACACCGACAGGGGAACTGAAGCTTTCTTT
-,TRBJ2-1,TRBV11-3,TRBD2,CASSLSPLAGGFLNEQFF,TGTGCCAGCAGCTTATCTCCCCTCGCGGGGGGGTTTCTCAATGAGCAGTTCTTC
-,TRBJ2-3,TRBV14,-,CASSLKEIQDTQYF,TGTGCCAGCAGCCTAAAGGAGATACAGGATACGCAGTATTTT
-,TRBJ2-7,TRBV4-3,TRBD2,CASSQEGLAGGSSYEQYF,TGCGCCAGCAGCCAAGAAGGGCTAGCGGGCGGGAGCTCCTACGAGCAGTACTTC
-,TRBJ2-5,TRBV2,-,CASSFHGQETQYF,TGTGCCAGCAGTTTCCACGGGCAAGAGACCCAGTACTTC
-,TRBJ1-3,TRBV5-4,-,CASSLGILRAGNTIYF,TGTGCCAGCAGCTTGGGTATACTGCGGGCTGGAAACACCATATATTTT
few,TRBJ1-6,TRBV2,-,CASSEEGSYNSPLHF,TGTGCCAGCTCAGAGGAAGGCTCCTATAATTCACCCCTCCACTTT
-,TRBJ2-2,TRBV19,TRBD2,CASSIGRGQGNTGELFF,TGTGCCAGTAGTATTGGGAGGGGCCAGGGGAACACCGGGGAGCTGTTTTTT
-,TRBJ2-1,TRBV12-5,TRBD1,CASGLDGTGYNEQFF,TGTGCTAGTGGTTTGGACGGGACAGGATACAATGAGCAGTTCTTC
-,TRBJ1-2,TRBV6-6,-,CASSYSTENNYGYTF,TGTGCCAGCAGTTACTCAACAGAAAATAACTATGGCTACACCTTC
-,TRBJ2-1,TRBV9,-,CASSKSSYNEQFF,TGTGCCAGCAGCAAGAGCTCCTACAATGAGCAGTTCTTC
once,TRBJ2-1,TRBV30,-,CAWSSSYNEQFF,TGTGCCTGGTCTAGCTCCTACAATGAGCAGTTCTTC
once,TRBJ1-2,TRBV9,-,CASSAHRSYGYTF,TGTGCCAGCAGCGCCCACAGGAGCTATGGCTACACCTTC
-,TRBJ2-1,TRBV28,-,CASSSRGNEQFF,TGTGCCAGCAGTTCCCGGGGGAATGAGCAGTTCTTC
-,TRBJ2-1,TRBV5-1,TRBD2,CASSFFGTNSYNEQFF,TGCGCCAGCAGCTTCTTCGGGACTAACTCCTACAATGAGCAGTTCTTC
-,TRBJ1-5,TRBV5-3,-,CARRPVRDHCQPQHF,TGTGCCAGAAGGCCCGTTAGAGATCATTGTCAGCCCCAGCATTTT
-,TRBJ1-6,TRBV5-4,-,CASSLKPSYNSPLHF,TGTGCCAGCAGCTTGAAGCCCAGCTATAATTCACCCCTCCACTTT
-,TRBJ2-4,TRBV6-5,-,CASSPTRPKNIQYF,TGTGCCAGCAGTCCGACGCGACCCAAAAACATTCAGTACTTC
-,TRBJ1-1,TRBV4-1,-,CASSQGGSLNTEAFF,TGCGCCAGCAGCCAAGGGGGCAGCTTGAACACTGAAGCTTTCTTT
-,TRBJ2-7,TRBV14,TRBD2,CASSQDPGGNYEQYF,TGTGCCAGCAGCCAAGATCCGGGAGGGAACTACGAGCAGTACTTC
once,TRBJ2-2,TRBV29-1,TRBD1,CSVETGGANTGELFF,TGCAGCGTAGAGACAGGGGGAGCGAACACCGGGGAGCTGTTTTTT
-,TRBJ2-3,TRBV6-1,TRBD2,CASSDGGRRADTQYF,TGTGCCAGCAGTGACGGGGGGAGAAGAGCAGATACGCAGTATTTT
-,TRBJ2-3,TRBV28,-,CASSFLKHAQYF,TGTGCCAGCAGTTTCTTAAAGCATGCGCAGTATTTT
-,TRBJ2-5,TRBV18,-,CASSAQGGSETQYF,TGTGCCAGCTCAGCGCAGGGGGGATCGGAGACCCAGTACTTC
few,TRBJ2-4,TRBV7-2,-,CASTSFEGTPYF,TGTGCCAGCACCTCCTTCGAAGGAACTCCGTACTTC
-,TRBJ1-2,TRBV5-4,-,CASSLELGQPTNYGYTF,TGTGCCAGCAGCCTGGAGTTAGGGCAGCCGACTAACTATGGCTACACCTTC
-,TRBJ2-3,TRBV28,-,CASSFAPGSGGDTQYF,TGTGCCAGCAGTTTCGCTCCAGGGTCGGGTGGGGATACGCAGTATTTT
once,TRBJ1-1,TRBV7-9,-,CASSLAIGGNTEAFF,TGTGCCAGCAGCTTAGCCATCGGAGGTAACACTGAAGCTTTCTTT
-,TRBJ1-1,TRBV21-1,-,CASSPPGGRGAATEAFF,TGTGCCAGCAGCCCGCCAGGCGGGAGGGGGGCCGCAACTGAAGCTTTCTTT
-,TRBJ2-3,TRBV6-6,-,CASRRGQKTDTQYF,TGTGCCAGCCGGAGAGGCCAAAAGACAGATACGCAGTATTTT
-,TRBJ2-1,TRBV9,-,CASSVADDYHNEQFF,TGTGCCAGCAGCGTAGCTGATGACTACCACAATGAGCAGTTCTTC
-,TRBJ1-5,TRBV2,TRBD1,CASTSQGRDQPQHF,TGTGCCAGCACGTCACAGGGGAGGGATCAGCCCCAGCATTTT
-,TRBJ2-3,TRBV7-9,TRBD1,CASSPGKGQVSTDTQYF,TGTGCCAGCAGCCCGGGAAAGGGACAGGTTAGCACAGATACGCAGTATTTT
-,TRBJ2-5,TRBV2,-,CASSEISNQETQYF,TGTGCCAGCAGTGAAATAAGTAACCAAGAGACCCAGTACTTC
-,TRBJ2-5,TRBV5-4,-,CASSRPETRGLETQYF,TGTGCCAGCAGCCGCCCAGAAACCAGGGGCCTCGAGACCCAGTACTTC
-,TRBJ2-2,TRBV14,-,CASSRLQGGGELFF,TGTGCCAGCAGCCGATTACAGGGAGGCGGGGAGCTGTTTTTT
-,TRBJ1-1,TRBV11-3,-,CASSLGRGNTEAFF,TGTGCCAGCAGCTTGGGACGGGGGAACACTGAAGCTTTCTTT
-,TRBJ1-4,TRBV29-1,TRBD1,CSVGDRGSNEKLFF,TGCAGCGTTGGTGACAGGGGTTCTAATGAAAAACTGTTTTTT
-,TRBJ2-1,TRBV5-1,-,CASSMTGLYNEQFF,TGCGCCAGCAGCATGACGGGCCTATACAATGAGCAGTTCTTC